This T cell receptor (beta chain) is drawn from a study of T-cell reconstitution after alpha-beta-depleted transplantation in children. V dropped 2 bases and J dropped 2; count of bases not matched to a gene: 8. The germline V gene has CDR1 MDHEN and CDR2 SYDVKM. The CDR3 has 17 amino acids. Preparation of the TCRbeta library used unique molecular identifiers. TCRdb ran MiXCR on the PCR reads and lists one entry per CDR3 protein. The sample gives a few hundred thousand distinct CDR3 sequences, 10% to 13% of which show up once; under 3% is in the top ten. This clonotype was found a few times. This clonotype was sampled from a human donor who donated a stem cell graft to a child with acute lymphoblastic leukemia. The chain carries TRBV28 and TRBJ1-5, with 8 bases aligning to TRBD1. The input for sequencing was PBMCs from the stem cell graft donor, taken from the stem cell graft. DNA of the CDR3: TGTGCCAGCAGTTTACGTACAGGGGGGTATGGCAATCAGCCCCAGCATTTT. Translation gives CASSLRTGGYGNQPQHF.